The clone carrying this T cell receptor (beta chain) occurred a few times. These data come from a study of regulatory T cells in long-lasting Graves disease. Investigators prepared the TCR beta libraries by applying iRepertoire HTBI primers and Arm-PCR of CDR3 regions. One entry per CDR3 protein, called by TCRdb with MiXCR from the multiplex PCR reads. The sample consists of 300,000 to 500,000 distinct CDR3 sequences, around 20% of them appearing once. Time point given: persistent/refractory GD, antithyroid drugs over 5 years with positive TRAb. Isolated PBMC RNA provided the starting material for the TCR library. V lost 4 bases, J lost 4 bases, and 11 bases lay in between. CDR1 is PRHDT and CDR2 is FYEKMQ in the germline V gene (reference sequence). This CDR3 is 13 amino acids long.

V usage is TRBV13 and J usage is TRBJ2-7; no firm D call. The TCR comes from a female donor with Graves disease. Material: peripheral blood mononuclear cells (PBMCs), obtained when the disease was refractory, from a patient treated with antithyroid drugs. CDR3 bases: TGTGCCAGCAGCTCCGGTCCCCTATACGAGCAGTACTTC. Amino acids: CASSSGPLYEQYF. Supplemented by reference TRBV13 and TRBJ2-7, the full variable domain reads AAGVIQSPRHLIKEKRETATLKCYPIPRHDTVYWYQQGPGQDPQFLISFYEKMQSDKGSIPDRFSAQQFSDYHSELNMSSLELGDSALYFCASSSGPLYEQYFGPGTRLTVT.